These T cell receptor beta chains were read from a single sample in a study of T cell responses to AZD1222 COVID-19 vaccine. Measured with immunoSEQ multiplex PCR; TCRdb has only the in-frame clones, and not every one. This sample carries tens of thousands of clones, 88% of them seen once, and the ten largest clones take 10%. Sample: peripheral blood, taken on day 0 of MenACWY control vaccination. All receptors derive from an adult in good health. The CDR3 runs from the conserved cysteine through the conserved F or W. A D gene is named only where the DNA matches it firmly. Clone size, where shown, is once, few, many, or a class for clones that have expanded.

d_call | j_call | v_call | clone_size | cdr3_length | cdr3_nt | cdr3_aa
TRBD2 | TRBJ2-1 | TRBV19 | . | 15 | TGTGCCAGTAGTAGGGGACTAGCGGGAAACAATGAGCAGTTCTTC | CASSRGLAGNNEQFF
TRBD1 | TRBJ1-1 | TRBV27 | . | 14 | TGTGCCAGCAGAAGGACAGGGGCTAACACTGAAGCTTTCTTT | CASRRTGANTEAFF
. | TRBJ1-1 | TRBV18 | . | 15 | TGTGCCAGCTCACCAGGGAGACAGGTCAACACTGAAGCTTTCTTT | CASSPGRQVNTEAFF
. | TRBJ1-1 | TRBV19 | few | 14 | TGTGCCAGTAGCCCTAAAGTCGGCAGGGAGGAAGCTTTCTTT | CASSPKVGREEAFF
TRBD1 | TRBJ1-6 | TRBV30 | few | 16 | TGTGCCTGGAGCCTACAGGGGGCCGGACCCAATTCACCCCTCCACTTT | CAWSLQGAGPNSPLHF
. | TRBJ1-1 | TRBV3-1/TRBV3-2 | . | 13 | TGTGCCAGCAGCCAAGTCGGCAGCCAGCCGGCTTTCTTT | CASSQVGSQPAFF
TRBD1 | TRBJ1-4 | TRBV28 | . | 15 | TGTGCCAGCAGTCCCCGGACAGGACGTGGTGAAAAACTGTTTTTT | CASSPRTGRGEKLFF
. | TRBJ2-5 | TRBV2 | . | 11 | TGTGCCAGCAGCCTCGAAGAGACCCAGTACTTC | CASSLEETQYF
TRBD1 | TRBJ2-5 | TRBV29-1 | . | 12 | TGCAGCCATGACAGGGGACGAGAGACCCAGTACTTC | CSHDRGRETQYF
. | TRBJ2-7 | TRBV5-5 | . | 15 | TGTGCCAGCAGCTTCGACTGGGTCAACTCCTACGAGCAGTACTTC | CASSFDWVNSYEQYF
TRBD2 | TRBJ2-1 | TRBV4-2 | . | 13 | TGTGCCAGCAGCCGGAATAGCGGGGGTGAGCAGTTCTTC | CASSRNSGGEQFF
TRBD1 | TRBJ2-3 | TRBV4-1 | . | 15 | TGCGCCAGCAGCCAACCGGGACAGGGATACGATACGCAGTATTTT | CASSQPGQGYDTQYF
. | TRBJ1-1 | TRBV28 | . | 13 | TGTGCCAGCAGTTCGCGGGGGCAGATTGAAGCTTTCTTT | CASSSRGQIEAFF
. | TRBJ1-1 | TRBV30 | . | 15 | TGTGCCTGGAGTGAAACAGGGTTCCCGAAGACTGAAGCTTTCTTT | CAWSETGFPKTEAFF
. | TRBJ1-6 | TRBV27 | once | 18 | TGTGCCAGCAGTCTCTATGGACCGACATTCTCCTATAATTCACCCCTCCACTTT | CASSLYGPTFSYNSPLHF
. | TRBJ2-7 | TRBV6-6 | . | 13 | TGTGCCAGCAGTTACTCGAACAACTACGAGCAGTACTTC | CASSYSNNYEQYF
. | TRBJ1-1 | TRBV14 | . | 13 | TGTGCCAGCAGCCTGCTCGGAAACACTGAAGCTTTCTTT | CASSLLGNTEAFF
TRBD1 | TRBJ2-7 | TRBV5-1 | . | 15 | TGCGCCAGCAGCTTGGTGGACAGGGCCGTCCACGAGCAGTACTTC | CASSLVDRAVHEQYF
TRBD2 | TRBJ2-3 | TRBV4-1 | once | 16 | TGCGCCAGCAGCCAAGCCCCTAGCGGGGATGTAGATACGCAGTATTTT | CASSQAPSGDVDTQYF
. | TRBJ2-5 | TRBV4-1 | . | 15 | TGCGCCAGCAGCCAAGAAGGGGCAGGGTGGCAGACCCAGTACTTC | CASSQEGAGWQTQYF
. | TRBJ1-3 | TRBV30 | . | 13 | TGTGCCTGGAACGGGGAACAGAGCAACACCATATATTTT | CAWNGEQSNTIYF
. | TRBJ1-5 | TRBV6-2/TRBV6-3 | . | 18 | TGTGCCAGCAGCTCCCCCCCCCGCGCTGGGCAGGGCAATCAGCCCCAGCATTTT | CASSSPPRAGQGNQPQHF
TRBD1 | TRBJ1-2 | TRBV6-1 | . | 15 | TGTGCCAGCAGAGAAGGACAGGGGATATTCTATGGCTACACCTTC | CASREGQGIFYGYTF
TRBD2 | TRBJ2-1 | TRBV7-9 | . | 17 | TGTGCCAGCAGCTTAGCTACAGGGAGGACTAGCCGGAATGAGCAGTTCTTC | CASSLATGRTSRNEQFF
. | TRBJ1-5 | TRBV18 | . | 14 | TGTGCCAGCTCACCAGAACAGGGAAATCAGCCCCAGCATTTT | CASSPEQGNQPQHF
TRBD1 | TRBJ1-4 | TRBV19 | . | 13 | TGTGCCAGTGGCCAGGGGGCGAATGAAAAACTGTTTTTT | CASGQGANEKLFF
TRBD2 | TRBJ2-7 | TRBV2 | . | 14 | TGTGCCAGCAGTGTGGCACTAGCGGTTCACGAGCAGTACTTC | CASSVALAVHEQYF
TRBD1 | TRBJ1-1 | TRBV5-1 | . | 15 | TGCGCCAGCAGCCGCGACGGGACAGGGGTCACTGAAGCTTTCTTT | CASSRDGTGVTEAFF